The entry that follows covers one TCR beta chain sequence. This specimen comes from a study of PD-L1 blockade in urothelial cancer. Study overall: At 3 weeks after treatment start (second dose) and again at 6 weeks, blood was analyzed.

TCRdb keeps only in-frame clones here, not all; method: immunoSEQ multiplex PCR. The table has around 130,000 clones, roughly 80% seen once; the top ten hold 3% to 4%. V was clipped by 5 bases and J by 5 bases; unmatched bases: 10. This CDR3 spans 16 amino acids. Per the germline V gene, CDR1 is LNHDA and CDR2 is SQIVND (reference sequence). Time point in this sample: pretreatment peripheral blood. This sequence originates from a man in his fifties or sixties with urothelial cancer. The chain combines TRBV19 with TRBJ2-1, with TRBD2 matching over 9 bases. The specimen was PBMCs, collected around atezolizumab (anti-PD-L1) treatment. DNA for the CDR3: TGTGCCAGTAGTCCAGGTAGCGGGAGAACTAACAATGAGCAGTTCTTC. It specifies CASSPGSGRTNNEQFF.